This TCR beta chain derives from a study of cytomegalovirus exposure and HLA in healthy donors (dated by TCRdb to the late 2010s). Concerning the study at large: According to a later analysis, the 120 validation repertoires were produced on the same platform as the approximately 600 repertoires of the first cohort. The study aimed to test whether signatures of past pathogen exposure could be identified by cataloging public T cell receptors. A separate validation cohort of 100 to 150 different subjects was used in addition to the roughly 640-subject first cohort. High-throughput TCR immunosequencing, statistical association of individual TCRs with disease status, and machine learning were combined to predict cytomegalovirus infection status.

Study-wide conclusions, independent of this receptor: The authors suggested that the approach could potentially be generalized to other disease states and immunological phenotypes. Cytomegalovirus status was reported to be diagnosed by the classifier with high specificity and sensitivity in both the original and validation cohorts. The study listed 150 to 200 TCR beta chains as associated with cytomegalovirus. Across donors, most TCR sequences were observed very rarely, whereas some public TCRs were present in many individuals. Of the cluster scores, roughly 93% were above 0 in a later analysis, which found that TCRs clustered in the first cohort also tended to co-occur in the 95 to 150 validation repertoires. The validation cohort had no HLA typing available for a later analysis, so co-occurrence within that cohort was assessed over all 130 or so repertoires. Three of the identified cytomegalovirus-associated TCR beta chains were confirmed in vitro to be specific for cytomegalovirus antigens.

The CDR3 starts with the cysteine, ends with the phenylalanine, and has 12 residues. Only the CDR3 portion is preserved as DNA: 36 bases, with reading frame beginning at the first base. Trimming at the junction amounts to 3 bases on V and 1 base on J, and the germline ends lie 4 bases apart. Per the germline V gene, SGHTA is the CDR1 and FQGNSA is the CDR2. The protocol used for the library was the immunoSEQ multiplex PCR assay. In the paper's pipeline: A statistical classification framework was developed to diagnose cytomegalovirus status using the catalog of TCR beta chain sequences. TCRdb holds this immuneACCESS table with in-frame rearrangements only. Some clones are missing; in checked studies, unresolved V genes explain under half, and the rest has no known cause. The DNA gave D and trimming, while V, J and clone size come from that table. This sample has under 250,000 clones in its table, and just under 90% of those were observed once. About 3% of the sample is held by the ten biggest clonotypes.

This clone was recorded only once. Its antigen remains undetermined. No qualities accompany the bases; no much larger clone lies one base away. Donors formed part of the validation cohort, which comprised about 120 subjects and was distinct from the first cohort of under 800 subjects. The chain is encoded by TRBV7-2 joined to TRBJ2-7, with an unclear D gene assignment. Sequenced material: PBMCs. The receptor's source is a man aged 18 to 30 in good health and CMV-seronegative. The DNA sequence is TGTGCCAGCAGCTTCACATCCTACGAGCAGTACTTC. This encodes CASSFTSYEQYF.